The present T cell receptor (beta chain) was sequenced within a study of cytomegalovirus exposure and HLA in healthy donors listed by TCRdb under 2017. About the investigation overall: According to a later analysis, one platform produced both the 100 to 150 validation repertoires and the roughly 650 repertoires of the first cohort. The study aimed to test whether cataloging public T cell receptors could reveal signatures of past pathogen exposure. A separate validation cohort of roughly 130 different subjects was used in addition to the 666-subject first cohort. To predict cytomegalovirus infection status, the study combined high-throughput TCR immunosequencing, statistical association of individual TCRs with disease status, and machine learning. What the study reported, not specific to this receptor: The classifier was reported to diagnose cytomegalovirus status with high specificity and sensitivity in both the original and validation cohorts. Across donors, most TCR sequences were observed very rarely, whereas some public TCRs were present in many individuals. The validation cohort had no HLA typing available for a later analysis, so co-occurrence within that cohort was assessed over all 120 repertoires. According to the authors, the approach could potentially be generalized to other disease states and immunological phenotypes. A total of 164 TCR beta chains were listed by the study as associated with cytomegalovirus. A later analysis found that TCRs clustered in the first cohort also tended to co-occur in the approximately 120 validation repertoires, with approximately 94% of cluster scores above 0. A few of the identified cytomegalovirus-associated TCR beta chains were confirmed in vitro to be specific for cytomegalovirus antigens.

Separate from the roughly 700-subject first cohort, the validation cohort of 120 subjects was the group to which the donors belonged. The protocol used for the library was the immunoSEQ multiplex PCR assay. The study's own analysis went as follows. A statistical classification framework was built to diagnose cytomegalovirus status from the catalog of TCR beta chain sequences. Imported from immuneACCESS, the table was reduced by TCRdb to in-frame sequences with V and J called. These copies leave out some clones; in studies compared against another copy, an unresolved V gene accounts for under half, and the cause of the remainder is not known. D and trimming were read from the DNA, whereas the V and J calls and clone size are those reported in that table. This sample lists about 110,000 clones; approximately 86% were detected once. 3% to 3.5% of the sample lies in the top ten. From a lookup of the germline V gene, CDR1 and CDR2 are LGHNT and FRNRAP. V is reduced by 5 bases and J by 3 bases, leaving a spacing of 19 bases between them. The CDR3 goes from the cysteine to the phenylalanine over 16 residues. Here the CDR3 DNA is all that survives: 48 bases in frame from base 1.

This clone was detected only once. Its cognate antigen has yet to be identified. One base away there is no much larger clone; base qualities are not given. The TCR originated in a woman younger than 35 in good health and CMV-seronegative. This receptor chain uses TRBV12-5 and TRBJ1-2, with TRBD1 perhaps the D gene, on 6 matching bases. Source material: PBMCs. Here is the DNA: TGTGCTAGTGGTCCTCACCCCAGGGGTTTACACTATGGCTACACCTTC. This codes for CASGPHPRGLHYGYTF.